Below, 16 T cell receptor beta chains from the same sample are listed, as sequenced in a study of blood T cell repertoires in COVID-19. Method: immunoSEQ multiplex PCR; TCRdb's copy keeps in-frame clones and lacks some. The sample holds approximately 150,000 clones, roughly 84% seen once. The sequenced material came from peripheral blood. Receptors were obtained from a human donor with acute or convalescent COVID-19. The donor label of this sample is uncertain.

This clone was seen only a few times. The chain links TRBV7-2 to TRBJ2-2; 9 bases align to TRBD1. The CDR3 totals 15 residues. Germline V CDR1 and CDR2: SGHTA, FQGNSA. Trimming at V came to 4 bases and at J to 1 base, leaving 1 base not matched to a gene. CDR3 residues: CASSWDRVNTGELFF. The CDR3 DNA is TGTGCCAGCAGCTGGGACAGGGTGAACACCGGGGAGCTGTTTTTT.

This clone was found once. The rearrangement joins TRBV5-4 to TRBJ2-4, with D possibly TRBD2 on 6 matching bases. V lost 4 bases to trimming and J lost 1 base, with 9 bases between them. The CDR3 contains 14 residues. Germline V gene sequence: CDR1 SGHNT, CDR2 YYREEE (reference sequence). CDR3 DNA: TGTGCCAGCAGCCCGGAGGGGGCCAAAAACATTCAGTACTTC. It is translated as CASSPEGAKNIQYF.

V gene TRBV6-1 combines with J gene TRBJ1-4; 7 bases are a match to TRBD1. The CDR3 runs to 18 residues. Looked up from germline, CDR1 is MNHNS and CDR2 is SASEGT. Trimming took 2 bases from V and 4 from J; bases not matched to a gene: 13. CDR3 in amino acids: CASSEKIEGRQGNEKLFF. Here the CDR3 DNA reads TGTGCCAGCAGTGAAAAGATTGAGGGGAGACAGGGTAATGAAAAACTGTTTTTT.

The rearrangement links TRBV7-2 to TRBJ1-6; tentative D call: TRBD1 (6 bases). V shed 0 bases and J shed 7 bases, with 10 bases lying between them. Germline V CDR1 and CDR2: SGHTA, FQGNSA. The CDR3 runs to 15 residues. The DNA for the CDR3 is TGTGCCAGCAGCTTAGCACAGGGAGAGAATTCACCCCTCCACTTT. This sequence encodes CASSLAQGENSPLHF. Full variable domain (outside the CDR3, taken from reference TRBV7-2 and TRBJ1-6): GAGVSQSPSNKVTEKGKDVELRCDPISGHTALYWYRQSLGQGLEFLIYFQGNSAPDKSGLPSDRFSAERTGGSVSTLTIQRTQQEDSAVYLCASSLAQGENSPLHFGNGTRLTVT.

The gene calls are TRBV5-1 and TRBJ2-7, with 7 bases fitting TRBD1. Trimming at V came to 2 bases and at J to 3 bases, leaving 5 bases not matched to a gene. Per the germline V gene, CDR1 is SGHRS and CDR2 is YFSETQ. This CDR3 is built from 14 residues. Written as DNA, the CDR3 is TGCGCCAGCAGCTTCTCGACAGGGTACTACGAGCAGTACTTC. Translated: CASSFSTGYYEQYF.

There are a few counts of this clone. The rearrangement uses TRBV2 and TRBJ2-7; D is uncertain. Trimming took 3 bases from V and 1 from J, leaving 7 bases between them. The CDR3 loop spans 13 amino acids. Germline CDR1 reads SNHLY; CDR2 reads FYNNEI. Here the CDR3 DNA reads TGTGCCAGCAGTGAGTACTTATCCTACGAGCAGTACGTC. Translation: CASSEYLSYEQYV.

The chain has TRBV11-2 and TRBJ2-3; 9 bases are a match to TRBD1. The CDR3 length is 16 residues. Trimming cost V 4 bases and J 0 bases; bases outside gene matches: 5. Germline CDR1 and CDR2: SGHAT and FQNNGV. CDR3 DNA sequence: TGTGCCAGCAGCTACAGGGGGCGCGGGAGCACAGATACGCAGTATTTT. Protein product: CASSYRGRGSTDTQYF.

The V call is TRBV6-5, the J call TRBJ1-5; maybe TRBD1 (6 bases). Germline CDR1 reads MNHEY; CDR2 reads SVGAGI. V lost 6 bases and J lost 2, with 14 bases in between. This CDR3 is built from 15 residues. The CDR3: CASSQGGGGNQPQHF. The DNA for the CDR3 is TGTGCCAGCAGCCAAGGGGGAGGGGGCAATCAGCCCCAGCATTTT.

This clone was seen a single time. The chain is built from TRBV28 and TRBJ2-1, with 9 positions matching TRBD2. The V segment lost 6 bases and the J segment 12 bases; nucleotides outside the gene matches: 18. Per germline, CDR1 MDHEN and CDR2 SYDVKM. There are 16 residues in the CDR3. The CDR3 sequence: CASSPRTSASRLSQFF. CDR3 coding DNA: TGTGCCAGCAGCCCCCGGACTAGCGCCTCCCGGTTATCGCAGTTCTTC.

The chain employs TRBV6-6 and TRBJ2-7; 11 nucleotides agree with TRBD1. Per the germline V gene, CDR1 is MNHNY and CDR2 is SVGAGI (reference sequence). CDR3 length: 15 residues. The V and J ends lost 4 bases and 6 bases, in that order; junction bases with no gene match: 8. In DNA form, the CDR3 reads TGTGCCAGCAGTTCCTCCGGACAGGGGGCTCGCGAGCAGTACTTC. This gives the protein CASSSSGQGAREQYF.

This chain connects TRBV25-1 to TRBJ1-2; TRBD1 is a possible D gene (5 bases). V lost 11 bases and J lost 4, with 14 bases in between. Germline CDR1 is MGHDK and CDR2 is SYGVNS. The CDR3 covers 12 residues. CDR3: CASQGSRYGYTF. In DNA, the CDR3 is TGTGCCTCTCAGGGCAGCCGCTATGGCTACACCTTC.

CDR3 protein: CASSQVSSIASPLHF. The CDR3 DNA reads as TGCGCCAGCAGCCAAGTGTCCAGTATAGCTTCACCCCTCCACTTT. The chain joins TRBV4-3 to TRBJ1-6; no firm D call. From germline, CDR1 is LGHNA and CDR2 YSLEER. V lost 1 base to trimming and J lost 9 bases, with 13 bases between them. There are 15 residues in the CDR3.

The chain couples TRBV7-2 to TRBJ1-3, with 7 nucleotides matching TRBD1. The CDR3 sequence is 16 residues long. Trimming cost V 1 base and J 1 base; bases outside gene matches: 4. Germline CDR1 is SGHTA and CDR2 is FQGNSA. CDR3 bases: TGTGCCAGCAGCTTAGTACCGACAGGGTCTGGAAACACCATATATTTT. It translates to CASSLVPTGSGNTIYF. Together with reference TRBV7-2 and TRBJ1-3, the CDR3 gives the full variable domain: GAGVSQSPSNKVTEKGKDVELRCDPISGHTALYWYRQSLGQGLEFLIYFQGNSAPDKSGLPSDRFSAERTGGSVSTLTIQRTQQEDSAVYLCASSLVPTGSGNTIYFGEGSWLTVV.

The chain couples TRBV7-3 to TRBJ1-2; a weak D match, TRBD1 (5 bases). Trimming took 3 bases from V and 8 from J, leaving 10 bases between them. CDR3 length: 12 amino acids. The germline V gene has CDR1 SGHTA and CDR2 FQGTGA. The CDR3 DNA reads TGTGCCAGCAGCTTCCAGGGCAAGGGCTACACCTTC. Translation gives CASSFQGKGYTF.

The chain recombines TRBV2 with TRBJ2-7; tentatively, D is TRBD1 (5 bases). This CDR3 is built from 14 residues. With 8 bases removed from V and 2 bases from J, the gap between germline ends came to 16 bases. Germline V gene data show CDR1 as SNHLY and CDR2 as FYNNEI. In nucleotides, the CDR3 is TGTGCCAGCGGTTTCCCACAGGCCCCCTACGAGCAGTACGTC. This gives the protein CASGFPQAPYEQYV.

J is TRBJ1-6 and V is TRBV2, with 9 bases identical to TRBD1. With 6 bases clipped from V and 3 bases from J, the junction kept 6 bases outside the gene matches. This CDR3 spans 16 amino acids. CDR1 SNHLY and CDR2 FYNNEI come from the germline V gene. The CDR3 bases are TGTGCCAGCAGGGGGACAGGGAATCTCTATAATTCACCCCTCCACTTT. Protein sequence: CASRGTGNLYNSPLHF.